This TCR beta chain comes out of a study of blood T cell repertoires in COVID-19. Overall study: There were acute and convalescent COVID-19 samples, and they came from the United States, Italy and Spain. PBMCs, B-cell-depleted T cells, or T cells were the source of the cDNA or gDNA that made up the material.

This clone was recorded a few times. With 1 base clipped from V and 1 base from J, the junction kept 4 bases outside the gene matches. Germline V lookup: CDR1 MNHNS, CDR2 SASEGT. The CDR3 has 16 amino acids. TCRdb's table, derived via immunoSEQ multiplex PCR, lists solely in-frame clones and lacks some. The data hold a few hundred thousand clones, with 82% observed a single time. The receptor comes from a woman between 55 and 75 years old who had recovered from COVID-19. The V and J genes are TRBV6-1 and TRBJ1-5, with TRBD1 matching 7 bases. The sample taken for sequencing was PBMCs or T cells enriched from blood (not recorded which). The CDR3 loop reads CASSEVQGLSNQPQHF. As DNA, the CDR3 is TGTGCCAGCAGTGAAGTACAGGGGTTGAGCAATCAGCCCCAGCATTTT.